This T cell receptor beta chain was recovered during a study of blood T cell repertoires in COVID-19. At the level of the study: Specimens from acute and convalescent COVID-19 originated in the United States, Italy and Spain.

Germline V gene data show CDR1 as SGHAT and CDR2 as FQDESV (reference sequence). This CDR3 region has 15 residues. The V gene end was trimmed by 5 bases and the J gene end by 8 bases; junction bases not matched to a gene: 7. Original processing methods: Amplification of reference gene primers provided the estimated nucleated cell counts. Clones were read by immunoSEQ multiplex PCR, and TCRdb kept only the in-frame ones, dropping some. D and trimming come from the DNA, and the V and J calls and clone size come from that table. The sample includes under 150,000 clones, about nine tenths seen only once; the top ten take approximately 4.4%.

The specimen was peripheral blood. The receptor was derived from a woman between 45 and 60 years old with acute or convalescent COVID-19. The rearrangement joins TRBV11-1 to TRBJ2-1; TRBD2 aligns across 12 bases. The CDR3 DNA is TGTGCCAGCAGCCTCGGACTAGCGGGGATGGATGAGCAGTTCTTC. It codes for CASSLGLAGMDEQFF.